Described below is a single TCR beta chain sequence and its context. This clonotype was seen many times. The target of this receptor is not known. Base-call qualities are not available, and no considerably larger clone is one nucleotide away. These data are taken from a study of T cell repertoires in cytomegalovirus infection (dated by TCRdb to about 2019). As for the study more broadly: Donor HLA type was relevant to the analysis, because carriage of CMV infection together with the matching HLA type was indicated by public TCR beta signatures.

Sequencing instrument: Illumina HiSeq 1500. TCRdb reanalyzed the raw reads on its own, using fastp at Q25 for trimming and MiXCR for clone calling, and kept in-frame beta chains. Each record represents a unique CDR3 protein, reported with the most common genes and DNA among its rows. The sample table contains some 270,000 distinct CDR3 sequences; only one count was recorded for approximately 15% of them. Around half of the sample rests with the top ten. What the authors observed across the whole study: The ex vivo response was dominated by HLA-C-restricted CMV-specific TCR beta clonotypes, which also provided the single most frequent clonotype in two of eight donors. In both this cohort and an independent cohort of several hundred donors, the cumulative frequency of public TCR beta family members distinguished carriers of CMV infection plus the relevant HLA type.

The material sequenced was CD8+ T cells from PBMCs. The clonotype was recovered from a human donor in good health (CMV status not recorded). Some clones in this sample may be carry-over from other donors' samples.

The CDR3 in this case is CASSPPGGYGYTF. The nucleotide sequence reads as follows: TGTGCCAGCAGCCCACCCGGGGGATATGGCTACACCTTC. The chain links TRBV7-8 with TRBJ1-2; the D gene is possibly TRBD1, with 5 bases matching. The trim is 5 bases for V and 5 bases for J, with a gap of 12 bases between the germline ends. Including the terminal cysteine and phenylalanine, the CDR3 comprises 13 residues. Solely the CDR3 DNA is kept, with 39 bases framed from the first base. In the germline V gene, CDR1 corresponds to SGHVS and CDR2 to FQNEAQ.